This T cell receptor beta chain was profiled in a study of read filtering for tumor transcriptome and immune sequencing. CDR1 is LNHNV and CDR2 is YYDKDF in the germline V gene (reference sequence). This CDR3 contains 14 residues. V was clipped by 5 bases and J by 14 bases; unmatched bases: 16. This clonotype was counted a few times. This library used about 360 ng RNA and molecular barcoded adaptors spanning alpha/delta and beta/gamma chains. TCRdb passed the reads through MiXCR, listing each CDR3 protein once. The sample lists 30,000 to 40,000 distinct CDR3 sequences; about 14% were seen once. This chain joins TRBV15 and TRBJ2-3; 7 bases agree with TRBD1. The sequence derives from a donor at least 40 years old with multiple myeloma. Sequenced sample: a population of CD138-negative cells sorted from bone marrow. CDR3 region: CATSRDSGSLFRYF. The CDR3 region has the DNA TGTGCCACCAGCCGGGACAGTGGGTCCCTTTTTAGGTATTTT.